The clone carrying this TCR beta chain has just one count. This sample is part of a study of blood T cell repertoires in COVID-19. V was cut by 1 base and J by 5 bases, with 11 bases left in between. CDR3 length: 14 amino acids. The germline gives CDR1 SGHVS, CDR2 FQNEAQ. Assay: immunoSEQ multiplex PCR; the TCRdb copy retains only in-frame clones and omits some. Here the sample spans 350,000 to 400,000 clones, 85% to 90% being singletons. Symptom resolution, clearance, or two negative PCRs marked donors in Cohort 3 as recovered. The clonotype was recovered from a woman aged 25 to 39 who had recovered from COVID-19. The source material was PBMCs or T cells enriched from blood (not recorded which). The rearrangement joins TRBV7-8 to TRBJ1-2; D uncertain. This CDR3 reads CASSLDLGHYGYTF. For the CDR3, the DNA is TGTGCCAGCAGCTTAGATCTGGGCCATTATGGCTACACCTTC.